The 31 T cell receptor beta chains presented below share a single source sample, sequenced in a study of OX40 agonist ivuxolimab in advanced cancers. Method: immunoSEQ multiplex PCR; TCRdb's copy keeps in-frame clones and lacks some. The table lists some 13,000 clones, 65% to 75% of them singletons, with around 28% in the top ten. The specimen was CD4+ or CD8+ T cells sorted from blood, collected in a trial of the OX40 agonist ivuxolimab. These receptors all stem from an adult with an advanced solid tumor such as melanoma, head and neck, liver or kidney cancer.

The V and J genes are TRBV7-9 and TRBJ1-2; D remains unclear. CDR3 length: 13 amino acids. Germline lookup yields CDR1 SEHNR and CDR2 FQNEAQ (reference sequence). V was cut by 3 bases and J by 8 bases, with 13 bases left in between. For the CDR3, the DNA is TGTGCCAGCAGCTTGGAGGGAACGGACGGCTACACCTTC. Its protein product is CASSLEGTDGYTF.

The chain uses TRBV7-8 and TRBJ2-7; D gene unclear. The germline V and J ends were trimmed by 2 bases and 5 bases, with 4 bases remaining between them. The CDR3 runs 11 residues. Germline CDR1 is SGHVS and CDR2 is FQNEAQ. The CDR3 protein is CASSLTDEQYF. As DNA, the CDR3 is TGTGCCAGCAGCTTAACGGACGAGCAGTACTTC.

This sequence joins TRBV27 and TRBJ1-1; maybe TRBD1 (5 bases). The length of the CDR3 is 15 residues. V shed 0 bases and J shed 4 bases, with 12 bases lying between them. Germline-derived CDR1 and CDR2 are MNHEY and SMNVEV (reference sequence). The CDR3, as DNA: TGTGCCAGCAGTTTATCGTTAGGGGCGTCCACTGAAGCTTTCTTT. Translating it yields CASSLSLGASTEAFF.

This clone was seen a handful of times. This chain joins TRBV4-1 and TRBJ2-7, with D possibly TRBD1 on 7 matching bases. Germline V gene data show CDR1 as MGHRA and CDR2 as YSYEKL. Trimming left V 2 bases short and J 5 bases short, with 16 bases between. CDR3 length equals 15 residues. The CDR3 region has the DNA TGCGCCAGCAGCCAACCGACAGGGAGGAGGGACGAGCAGTACTTC. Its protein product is CASSQPTGRRDEQYF.

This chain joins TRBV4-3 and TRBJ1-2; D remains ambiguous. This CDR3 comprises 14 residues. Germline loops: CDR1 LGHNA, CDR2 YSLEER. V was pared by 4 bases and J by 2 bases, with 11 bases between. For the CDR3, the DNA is TGCGCCAGCAGCCCAGCGGAAGCAAACTATGGCTACACCTTC. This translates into CASSPAEANYGYTF.

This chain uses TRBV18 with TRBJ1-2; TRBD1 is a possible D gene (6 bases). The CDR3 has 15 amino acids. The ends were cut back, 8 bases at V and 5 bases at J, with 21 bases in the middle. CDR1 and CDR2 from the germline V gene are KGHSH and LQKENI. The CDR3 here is CASQRDNLLAYGYTF. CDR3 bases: TGTGCCAGCCAGAGGGACAACCTGCTGGCTTATGGCTACACCTTC.

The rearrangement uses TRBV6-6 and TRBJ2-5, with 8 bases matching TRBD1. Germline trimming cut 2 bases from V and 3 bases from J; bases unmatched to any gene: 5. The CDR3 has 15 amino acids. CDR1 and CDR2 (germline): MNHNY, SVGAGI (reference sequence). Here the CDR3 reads CASSYIRQGKETQYF. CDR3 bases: TGTGCCAGCAGTTACATCCGACAGGGGAAAGAGACCCAGTACTTC.

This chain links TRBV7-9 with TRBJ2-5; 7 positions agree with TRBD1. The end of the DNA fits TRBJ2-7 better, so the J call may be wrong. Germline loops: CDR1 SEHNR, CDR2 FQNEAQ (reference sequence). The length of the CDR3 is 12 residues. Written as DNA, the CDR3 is TGTGCCAGCAGCGAGACAGGGCTCGAGCAGTACTTC. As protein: CASSETGLEQYF.

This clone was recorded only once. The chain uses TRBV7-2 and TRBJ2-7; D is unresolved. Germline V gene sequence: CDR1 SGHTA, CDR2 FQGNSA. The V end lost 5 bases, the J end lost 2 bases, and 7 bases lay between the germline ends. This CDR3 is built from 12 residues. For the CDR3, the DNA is TGTGCCAGCAGCCCCGGCACCTACGAGCAGTACTTC. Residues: CASSPGTYEQYF.

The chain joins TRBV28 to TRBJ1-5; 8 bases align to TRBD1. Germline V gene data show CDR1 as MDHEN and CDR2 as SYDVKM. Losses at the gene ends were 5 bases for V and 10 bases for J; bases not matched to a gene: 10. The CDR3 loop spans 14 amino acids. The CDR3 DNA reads TGTGCCAGCAGTGGGACAGGTGGGAGGTTACCCCAGCATTTT. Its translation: CASSGTGGRLPQHF. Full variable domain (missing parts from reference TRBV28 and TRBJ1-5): DVKVTQSSRYLVKRTGEKVFLECVQDMDHENMFWYRQDPGLGLRLIYFSYDVKMKEKGDIPEGYSVSREKKERFSLILESASTNQTSMYLCASSGTGGRLPQHFGDGTRLSIL.

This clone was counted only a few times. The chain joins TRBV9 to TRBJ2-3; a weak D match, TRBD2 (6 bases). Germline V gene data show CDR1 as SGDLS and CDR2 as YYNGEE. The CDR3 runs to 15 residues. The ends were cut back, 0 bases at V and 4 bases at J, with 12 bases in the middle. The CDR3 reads CASSVEGSGPDTQYF. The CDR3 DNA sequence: TGTGCCAGCAGCGTAGAGGGTAGCGGCCCAGATACGCAGTATTTT.

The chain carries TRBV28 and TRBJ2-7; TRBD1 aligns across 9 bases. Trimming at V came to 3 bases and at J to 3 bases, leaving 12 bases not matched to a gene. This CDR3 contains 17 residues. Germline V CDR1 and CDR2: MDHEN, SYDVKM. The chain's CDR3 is CASSFTWDREEDYEQYF. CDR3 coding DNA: TGTGCCAGCAGTTTTACGTGGGACAGGGAGGAAGACTACGAGCAGTACTTC. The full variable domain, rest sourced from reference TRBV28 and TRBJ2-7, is DVKVTQSSRYLVKRTGEKVFLECVQDMDHENMFWYRQDPGLGLRLIYFSYDVKMKEKGDIPEGYSVSREKKERFSLILESASTNQTSMYLCASSFTWDREEDYEQYFGPGTRLTVT.

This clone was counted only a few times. CDR3 residues: CASSPPAGFRRGYTF. The CDR3 DNA reads as TGTGCCAGCAGCCCCCCGGCGGGGTTTAGGCGGGGCTACACCTTC. The chain carries TRBV7-9 and TRBJ1-2; D ambiguous. The CDR3 is made up of 15 amino acids. The germline CDR1 and CDR2 sequences are SEHNR and FQNEAQ (reference sequence). The V end was cut by 5 bases, the J end by 8 bases, with 21 bases between.

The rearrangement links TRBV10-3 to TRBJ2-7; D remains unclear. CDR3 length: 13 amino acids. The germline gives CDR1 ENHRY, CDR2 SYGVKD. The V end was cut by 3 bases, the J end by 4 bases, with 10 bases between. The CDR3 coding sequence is TGTGCCATCAGTGAAGGTTTGGGTTACGAGCAGTACTTC. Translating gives CAISEGLGYEQYF.

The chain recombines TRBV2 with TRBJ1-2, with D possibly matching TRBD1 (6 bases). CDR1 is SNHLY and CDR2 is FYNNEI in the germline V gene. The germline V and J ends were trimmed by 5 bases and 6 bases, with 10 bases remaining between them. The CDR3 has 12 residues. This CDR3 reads CASSLGGNGYTF. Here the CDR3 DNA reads TGTGCCAGCAGTTTAGGGGGGAATGGCTACACCTTC.

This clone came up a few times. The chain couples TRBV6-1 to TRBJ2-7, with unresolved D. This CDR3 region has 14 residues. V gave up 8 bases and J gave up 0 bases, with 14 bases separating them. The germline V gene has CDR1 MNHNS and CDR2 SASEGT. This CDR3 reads CASRYRVASYEQYF. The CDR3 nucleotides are TGTGCCAGCCGCTACCGGGTCGCCTCCTACGAGCAGTACTTC.

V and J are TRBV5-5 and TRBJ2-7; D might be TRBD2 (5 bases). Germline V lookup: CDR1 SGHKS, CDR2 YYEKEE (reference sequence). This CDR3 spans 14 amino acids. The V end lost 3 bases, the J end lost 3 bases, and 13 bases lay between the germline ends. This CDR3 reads CASSSGLIFYEQYF. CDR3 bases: TGTGCCAGCAGCTCTGGACTGATCTTCTACGAGCAGTACTTC.

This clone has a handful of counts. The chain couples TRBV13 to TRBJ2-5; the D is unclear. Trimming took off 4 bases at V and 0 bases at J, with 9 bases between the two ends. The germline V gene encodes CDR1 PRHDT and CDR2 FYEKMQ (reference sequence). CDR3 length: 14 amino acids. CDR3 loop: CASSSNKYQETQYF. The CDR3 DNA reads TGTGCCAGCAGCTCCAACAAGTACCAAGAGACCCAGTACTTC.

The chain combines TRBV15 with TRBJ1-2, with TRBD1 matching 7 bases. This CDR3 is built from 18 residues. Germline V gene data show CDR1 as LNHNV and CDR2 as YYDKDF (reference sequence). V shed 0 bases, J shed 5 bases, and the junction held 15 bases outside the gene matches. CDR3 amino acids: CATSRDRSNRGFTYGYTF. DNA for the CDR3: TGTGCCACCAGCAGAGATCGGTCGAACAGGGGTTTTACTTATGGCTACACCTTC.

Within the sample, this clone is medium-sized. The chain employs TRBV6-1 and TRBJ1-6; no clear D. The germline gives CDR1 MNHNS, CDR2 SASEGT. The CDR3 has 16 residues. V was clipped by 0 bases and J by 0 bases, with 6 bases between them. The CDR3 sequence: CASSEAFSSYNSPLHF. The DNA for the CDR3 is TGTGCCAGCAGTGAAGCGTTCAGCTCCTATAATTCACCCCTCCACTTT.

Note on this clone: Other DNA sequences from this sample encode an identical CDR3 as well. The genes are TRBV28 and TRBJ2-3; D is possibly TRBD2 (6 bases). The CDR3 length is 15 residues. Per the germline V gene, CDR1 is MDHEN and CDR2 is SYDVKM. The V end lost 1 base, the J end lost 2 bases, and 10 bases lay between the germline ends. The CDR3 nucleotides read TGTGCCAGCAGTTTATTAGCGGAAATCACAGATACGCAGTATTTT. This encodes CASSLLAEITDTQYF. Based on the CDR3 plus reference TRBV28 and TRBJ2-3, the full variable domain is DVKVTQSSRYLVKRTGEKVFLECVQDMDHENMFWYRQDPGLGLRLIYFSYDVKMKEKGDIPEGYSVSREKKERFSLILESASTNQTSMYLCASSLLAEITDTQYFGPGTRLTVL.

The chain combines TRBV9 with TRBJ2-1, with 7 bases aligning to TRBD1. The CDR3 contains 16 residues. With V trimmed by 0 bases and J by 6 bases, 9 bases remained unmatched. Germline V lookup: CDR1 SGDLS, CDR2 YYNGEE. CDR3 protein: CASSVESARQGNEQFF. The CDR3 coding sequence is TGTGCCAGCAGCGTAGAATCCGCGCGACAGGGCAATGAGCAGTTCTTC. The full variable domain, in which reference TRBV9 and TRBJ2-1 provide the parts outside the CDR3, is DSGVTQTPKHLITATGQRVTLRCSPRSGDLSVYWYQQSLDQGLQFLIQYYNGEERAKGNILERFSAQQFPDLHSELNLSSLELGDSALYFCASSVESARQGNEQFFGPGTRLTVL.

The CDR3 here is CASRWTSGTDTQYF. The CDR3, as DNA: TGTGCCAGCAGGTGGACTAGCGGCACAGATACGCAGTATTTT. This chain connects TRBV27 to TRBJ2-3, with 9 bases aligning to TRBD2. The CDR3 is 14 residues long. The germline gives CDR1 MNHEY, CDR2 SMNVEV (reference sequence). Trimming at V came to 6 bases and at J to 1 base, leaving 2 bases not matched to a gene.

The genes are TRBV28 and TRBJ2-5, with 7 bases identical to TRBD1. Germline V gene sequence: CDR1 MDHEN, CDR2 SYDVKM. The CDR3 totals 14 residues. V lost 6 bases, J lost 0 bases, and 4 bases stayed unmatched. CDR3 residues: CASSPGQYQETQYF. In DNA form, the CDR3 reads TGTGCCAGCAGCCCGGGACAGTACCAAGAGACCCAGTACTTC.

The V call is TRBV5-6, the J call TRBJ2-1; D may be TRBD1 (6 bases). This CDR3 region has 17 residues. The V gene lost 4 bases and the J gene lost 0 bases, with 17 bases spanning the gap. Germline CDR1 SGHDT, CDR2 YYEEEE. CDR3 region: CASSSVQGSISYNEQFF. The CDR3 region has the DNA TGTGCCAGCAGCAGCGTACAGGGATCCATCTCCTACAATGAGCAGTTCTTC.

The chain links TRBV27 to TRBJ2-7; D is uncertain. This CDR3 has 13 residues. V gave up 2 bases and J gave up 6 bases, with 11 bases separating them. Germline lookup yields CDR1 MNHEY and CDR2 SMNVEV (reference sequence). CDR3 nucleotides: TGTGCCAGCAGTTTAACCCCGGTAGGCGAGCAGTACTTC. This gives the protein CASSLTPVGEQYF.

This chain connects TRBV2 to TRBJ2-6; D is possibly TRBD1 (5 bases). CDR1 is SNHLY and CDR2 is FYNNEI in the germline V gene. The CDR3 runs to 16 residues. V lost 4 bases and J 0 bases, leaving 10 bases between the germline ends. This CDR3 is CASSVDTSSGANVLTF. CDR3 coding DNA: TGTGCCAGCAGTGTGGACACCAGCTCTGGGGCCAACGTCCTGACTTTC.

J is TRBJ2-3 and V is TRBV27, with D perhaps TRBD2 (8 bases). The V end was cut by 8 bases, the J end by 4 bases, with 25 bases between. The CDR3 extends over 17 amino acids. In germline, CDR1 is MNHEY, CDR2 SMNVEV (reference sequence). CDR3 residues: CASGPEGAGGVSDTQYF. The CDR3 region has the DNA TGTGCCAGCGGCCCGGAGGGGGCGGGAGGAGTTTCAGATACGCAGTATTTT.

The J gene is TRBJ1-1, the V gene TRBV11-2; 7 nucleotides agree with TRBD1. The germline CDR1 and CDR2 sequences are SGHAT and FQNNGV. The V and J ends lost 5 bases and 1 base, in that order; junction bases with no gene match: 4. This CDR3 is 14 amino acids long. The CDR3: CASSPGDRNTEAFF. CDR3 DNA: TGTGCCAGCAGCCCAGGGGACAGGAACACTGAAGCTTTCTTT.

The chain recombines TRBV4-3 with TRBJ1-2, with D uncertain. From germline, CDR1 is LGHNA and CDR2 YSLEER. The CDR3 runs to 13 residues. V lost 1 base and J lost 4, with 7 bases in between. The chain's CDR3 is CASSQALRYGYTF. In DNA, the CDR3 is TGCGCCAGCAGCCAAGCGCTACGCTATGGCTACACCTTC.

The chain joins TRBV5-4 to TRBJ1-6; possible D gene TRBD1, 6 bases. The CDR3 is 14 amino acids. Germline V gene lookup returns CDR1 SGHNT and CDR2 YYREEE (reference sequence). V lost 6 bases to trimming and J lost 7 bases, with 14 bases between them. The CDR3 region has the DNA TGTGCCAGCACTATCTCCGGGACAAATTCACCCCTCCACTTT. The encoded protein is CASTISGTNSPLHF.